This entry is about one TCR beta chain. Its matching antigen is unknown. In the PCR, 60 Vbeta and 13 Jbeta primers were used. The data were produced by immunoSEQ multiplex PCR, yet TCRdb's version contains in-frame clones alone and is incomplete. The table lists roughly 120,000 clones, 8.5% of them singletons. The data derive from a study of cytomegalovirus exposure and HLA in healthy donors. Study findings and constraints: Across donors, presence/absence analyses took sequencing depth to be roughly uniform.

The sample was PBMCs. The source of this sequence is a man in his forties in good health and CMV-seronegative.

The CDR3 sequence is CASSEQGFSEKLFF. The CDR3 DNA sequence: TGTGCCAGCAGTGAACAGGGCTTCAGTGAAAAACTGTTTTTT. The chain links TRBV6-1 to TRBJ1-4, with D possibly TRBD1 on 5 matching bases. This CDR3 has 14 residues. Germline V gene data show CDR1 as MNHNS and CDR2 as SASEGT. The V gene lost 2 bases and the J gene lost 7 bases, with 11 bases spanning the gap.